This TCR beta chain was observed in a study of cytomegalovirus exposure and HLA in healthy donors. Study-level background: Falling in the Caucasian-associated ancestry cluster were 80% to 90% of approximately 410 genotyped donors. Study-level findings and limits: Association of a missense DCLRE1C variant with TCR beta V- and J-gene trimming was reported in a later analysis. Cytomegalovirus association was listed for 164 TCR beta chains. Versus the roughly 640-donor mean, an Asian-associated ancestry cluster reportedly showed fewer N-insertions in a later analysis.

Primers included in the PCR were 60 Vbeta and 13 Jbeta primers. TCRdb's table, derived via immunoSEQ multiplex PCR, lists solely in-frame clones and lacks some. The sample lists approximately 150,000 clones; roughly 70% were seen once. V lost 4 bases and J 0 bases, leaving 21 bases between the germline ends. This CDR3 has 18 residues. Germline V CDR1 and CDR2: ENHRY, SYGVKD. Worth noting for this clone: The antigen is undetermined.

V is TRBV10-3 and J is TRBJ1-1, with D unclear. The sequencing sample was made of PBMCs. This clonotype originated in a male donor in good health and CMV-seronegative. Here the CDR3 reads CAISGPSTDVYMNTEAFF. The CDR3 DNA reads TGTGCCATCAGTGGGCCGAGCACAGACGTGTACATGAACACTGAAGCTTTCTTT.